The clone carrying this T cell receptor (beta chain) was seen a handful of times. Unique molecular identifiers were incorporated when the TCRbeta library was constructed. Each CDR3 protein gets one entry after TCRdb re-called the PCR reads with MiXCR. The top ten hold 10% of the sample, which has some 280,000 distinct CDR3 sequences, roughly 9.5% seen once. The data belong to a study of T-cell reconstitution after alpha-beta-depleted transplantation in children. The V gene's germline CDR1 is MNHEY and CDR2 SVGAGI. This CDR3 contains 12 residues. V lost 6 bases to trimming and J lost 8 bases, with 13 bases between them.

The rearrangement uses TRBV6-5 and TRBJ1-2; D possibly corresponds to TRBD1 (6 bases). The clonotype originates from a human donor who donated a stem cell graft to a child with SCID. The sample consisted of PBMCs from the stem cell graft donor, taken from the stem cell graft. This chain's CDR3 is CASSQTGGGYTF. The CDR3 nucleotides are TGTGCCAGCAGCCAGACAGGCGGCGGCTACACCTTC.